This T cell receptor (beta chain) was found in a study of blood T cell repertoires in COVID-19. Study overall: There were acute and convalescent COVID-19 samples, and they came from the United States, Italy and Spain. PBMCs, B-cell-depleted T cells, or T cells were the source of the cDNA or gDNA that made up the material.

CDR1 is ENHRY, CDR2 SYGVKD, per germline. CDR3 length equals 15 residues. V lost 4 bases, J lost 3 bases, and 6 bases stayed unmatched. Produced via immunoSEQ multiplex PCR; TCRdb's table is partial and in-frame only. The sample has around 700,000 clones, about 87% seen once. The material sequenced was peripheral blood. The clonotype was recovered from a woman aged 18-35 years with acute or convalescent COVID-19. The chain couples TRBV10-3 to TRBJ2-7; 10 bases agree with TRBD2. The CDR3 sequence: CAISVGAGGSYEQYF. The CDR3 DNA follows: TGTGCCATCAGTGTTGGAGCGGGGGGGAGCTACGAGCAGTACTTC.